This T cell receptor beta chain appears in the sequencing data of a study of T cell repertoires in cytomegalovirus infection. Study-wide background: Used in the study were CMV epitopes, some recently identified and HLA-C-restricted, others well-studied and HLA-B-restricted. Shared public TCR beta signatures pointed to both CMV infection and a matching HLA type. Study-wide points: Summed frequency of shared TCR beta families picked out CMV carriers who also had the relevant HLA. HLA-C-restricted, CMV-specific TCR beta clonotypes were dominant ex vivo.

Points on this clonotype: Antigen: not known.

TCRdb processed the reads anew with MiXCR; each CDR3 protein has one entry. The table shows hundreds of thousands of distinct CDR3 sequences, with around 35% occurring only once. The source material was cultured PBMCs, sampled from culture after CMV antigen stimulation. This receptor was obtained from a human donor in good health (CMV status not recorded). Some clones in this sample may be carry-over from other donors' samples.

CDR3 nucleotides: TGTGCCAGCAGCCCTTCAGGGTCCGGAACTGAAGCTTTCTTT. Amino acid sequence: CASSPSGSGTEAFF. V is TRBV7-6 and J is TRBJ1-1; TRBD1 is a possible D gene (5 bases). V was cut by 5 bases and J by 5 bases, with 15 bases left in between. Germline CDR1 SGHVS, CDR2 FNYEAQ. CDR3 length: 14 amino acids.